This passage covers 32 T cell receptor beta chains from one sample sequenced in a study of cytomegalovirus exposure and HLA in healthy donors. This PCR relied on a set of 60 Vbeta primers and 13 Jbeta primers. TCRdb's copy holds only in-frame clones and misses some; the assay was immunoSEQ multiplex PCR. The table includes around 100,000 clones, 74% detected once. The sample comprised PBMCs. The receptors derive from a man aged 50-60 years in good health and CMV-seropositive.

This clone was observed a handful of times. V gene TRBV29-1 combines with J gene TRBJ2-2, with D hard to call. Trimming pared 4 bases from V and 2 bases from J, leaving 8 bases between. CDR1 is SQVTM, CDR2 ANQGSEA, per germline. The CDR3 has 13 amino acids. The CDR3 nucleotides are TGCAGCGTTGTCAGGTCTAACACCGGGGAGCTGTTTTTT. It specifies CSVVRSNTGELFF.

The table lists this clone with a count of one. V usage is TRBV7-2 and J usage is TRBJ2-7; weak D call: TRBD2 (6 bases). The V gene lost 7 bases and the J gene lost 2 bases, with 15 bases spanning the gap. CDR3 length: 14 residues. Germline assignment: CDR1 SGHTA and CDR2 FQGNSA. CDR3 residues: CASTLSPGAYEQYF. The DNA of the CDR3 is TGTGCCAGCACCCTTTCCCCGGGAGCCTACGAGCAGTACTTC.

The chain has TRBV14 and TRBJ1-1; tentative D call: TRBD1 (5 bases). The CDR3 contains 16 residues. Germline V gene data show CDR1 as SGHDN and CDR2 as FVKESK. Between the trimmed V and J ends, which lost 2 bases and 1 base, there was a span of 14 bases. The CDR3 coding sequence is TGTGCCAGCAGCCAATTGGCAGGGAAGGGGAACACTGAAGCTTTCTTT. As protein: CASSQLAGKGNTEAFF. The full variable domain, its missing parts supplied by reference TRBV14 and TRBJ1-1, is EAGVTQFPSHSVIEKGQTVTLRCDPISGHDNLYWYRRVMGKEIKFLLHFVKESKQDESGMPNNRFLAERTGGTYSTLKVQPAELEDSGVYFCASSQLAGKGNTEAFFGQGTRLTVV.

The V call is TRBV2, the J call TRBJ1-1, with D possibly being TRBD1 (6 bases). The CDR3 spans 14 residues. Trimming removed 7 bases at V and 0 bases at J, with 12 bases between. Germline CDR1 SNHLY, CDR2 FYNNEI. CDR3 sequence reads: CASTRDTLNTEAFF. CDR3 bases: TGTGCCAGCACCAGGGACACCTTGAACACTGAAGCTTTCTTT.

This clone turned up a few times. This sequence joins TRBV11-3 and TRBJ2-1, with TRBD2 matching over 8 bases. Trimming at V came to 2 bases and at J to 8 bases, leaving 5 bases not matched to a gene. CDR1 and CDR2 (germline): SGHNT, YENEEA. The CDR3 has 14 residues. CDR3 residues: CASSLTGGIYEQFF. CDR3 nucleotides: TGTGCCAGCAGCTTAACGGGAGGGATCTATGAGCAGTTCTTC.

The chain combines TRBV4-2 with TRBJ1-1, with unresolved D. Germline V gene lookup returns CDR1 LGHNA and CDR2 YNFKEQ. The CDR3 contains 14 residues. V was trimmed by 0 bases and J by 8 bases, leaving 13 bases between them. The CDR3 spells CASSQDLVRSEAFF. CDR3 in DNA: TGTGCCAGCAGCCAAGATCTTGTTCGGTCCGAAGCTTTCTTT.

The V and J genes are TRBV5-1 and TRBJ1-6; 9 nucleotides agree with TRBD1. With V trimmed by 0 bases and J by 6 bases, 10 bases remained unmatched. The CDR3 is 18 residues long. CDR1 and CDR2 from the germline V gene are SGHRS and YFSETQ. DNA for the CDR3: TGCGCCAGCAGCTTGGATCCGGGGACAGGGTCCGCTAATTCACCCCTCCACTTT. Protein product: CASSLDPGTGSANSPLHF.

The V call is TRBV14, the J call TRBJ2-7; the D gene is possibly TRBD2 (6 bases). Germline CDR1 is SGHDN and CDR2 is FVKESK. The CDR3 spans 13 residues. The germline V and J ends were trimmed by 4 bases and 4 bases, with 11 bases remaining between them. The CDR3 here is CASSRRDSYEQYF. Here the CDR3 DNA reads TGTGCCAGCAGCCGCCGGGACTCTTACGAGCAGTACTTC.

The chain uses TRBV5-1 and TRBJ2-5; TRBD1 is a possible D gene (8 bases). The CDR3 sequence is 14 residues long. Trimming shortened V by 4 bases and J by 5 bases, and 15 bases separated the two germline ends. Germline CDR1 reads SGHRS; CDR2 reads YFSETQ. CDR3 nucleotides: TGCGCCAGCAGCAGGACAGGGAGGGAGGAGACCCAGTACTTC. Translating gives CASSRTGREETQYF. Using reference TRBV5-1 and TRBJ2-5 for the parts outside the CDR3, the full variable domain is KAGVTQTPRYLIKTRGQQVTLSCSPISGHRSVSWYQQTPGQGLQFLFEYFSETQRNKGNFPGRFSGRQFSNSRSEMNVSTLELGDSALYLCASSRTGREETQYFGPGTRLLVL.

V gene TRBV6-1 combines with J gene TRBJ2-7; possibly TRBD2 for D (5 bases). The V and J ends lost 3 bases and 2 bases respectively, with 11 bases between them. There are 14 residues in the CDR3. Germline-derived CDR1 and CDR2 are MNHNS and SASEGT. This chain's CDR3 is CASSEAREPYEQYF. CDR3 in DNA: TGTGCCAGCAGTGAGGCGAGGGAACCCTACGAGCAGTACTTC.

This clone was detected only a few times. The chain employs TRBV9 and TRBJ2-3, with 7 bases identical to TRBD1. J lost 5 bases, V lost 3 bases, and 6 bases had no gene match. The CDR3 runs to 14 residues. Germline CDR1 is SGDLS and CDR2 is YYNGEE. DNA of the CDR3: TGTGCCAGCAGCGCACGGAACAGGGGAGATACGCAGTATTTT. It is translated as CASSARNRGDTQYF.

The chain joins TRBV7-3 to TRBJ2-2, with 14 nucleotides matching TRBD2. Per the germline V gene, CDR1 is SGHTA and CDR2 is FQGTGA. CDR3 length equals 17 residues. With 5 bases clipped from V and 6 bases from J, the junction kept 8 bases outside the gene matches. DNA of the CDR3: TGTGCCAGCAGCCTTCGAAGACTAGCGGGAGGGGCCGGGGAGCTGTTTTTT. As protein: CASSLRRLAGGAGELFF.

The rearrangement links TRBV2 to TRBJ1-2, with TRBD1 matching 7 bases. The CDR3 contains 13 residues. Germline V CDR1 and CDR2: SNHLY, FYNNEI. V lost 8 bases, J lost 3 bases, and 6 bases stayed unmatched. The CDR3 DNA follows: TGTGCCAGCGGAGGGACAGTTTACTATGGCTACACCTTC. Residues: CASGGTVYYGYTF.

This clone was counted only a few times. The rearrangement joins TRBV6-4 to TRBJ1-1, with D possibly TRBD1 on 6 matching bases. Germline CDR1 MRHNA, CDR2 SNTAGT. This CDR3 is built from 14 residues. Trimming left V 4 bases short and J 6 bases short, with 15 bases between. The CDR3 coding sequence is TGTGCCAGCAGTGCCTCACGGACAGAATCTGAAGCTTTCTTT. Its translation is CASSASRTESEAFF.

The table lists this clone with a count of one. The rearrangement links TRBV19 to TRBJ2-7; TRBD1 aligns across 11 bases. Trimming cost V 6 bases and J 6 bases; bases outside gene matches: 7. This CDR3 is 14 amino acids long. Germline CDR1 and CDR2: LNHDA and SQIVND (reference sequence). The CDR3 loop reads CASSPGQGAREQYF. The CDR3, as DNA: TGTGCCAGTAGCCCCGGACAGGGGGCTCGCGAGCAGTACTTC.

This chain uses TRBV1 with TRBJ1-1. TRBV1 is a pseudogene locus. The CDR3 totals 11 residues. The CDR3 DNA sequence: TGCACCAGCAGCTCACTAACTGAAGCTTTCTTT. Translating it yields CTSSSLTEAFF.

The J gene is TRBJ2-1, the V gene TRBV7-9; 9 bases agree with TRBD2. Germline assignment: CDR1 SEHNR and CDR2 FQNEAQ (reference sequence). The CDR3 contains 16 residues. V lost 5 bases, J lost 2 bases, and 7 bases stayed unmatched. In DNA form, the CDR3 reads TGTGCCAGCAGCAGTAGCGGGAGTATCGCCTACAATGAGCAGTTCTTC. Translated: CASSSSGSIAYNEQFF.

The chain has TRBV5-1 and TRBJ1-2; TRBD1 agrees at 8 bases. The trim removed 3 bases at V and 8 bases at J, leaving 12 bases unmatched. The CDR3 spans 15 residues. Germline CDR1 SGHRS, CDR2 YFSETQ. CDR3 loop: CASSSSIDRGQGYTF. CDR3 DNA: TGCGCCAGCAGCTCATCAATCGACAGGGGACAGGGCTACACCTTC.

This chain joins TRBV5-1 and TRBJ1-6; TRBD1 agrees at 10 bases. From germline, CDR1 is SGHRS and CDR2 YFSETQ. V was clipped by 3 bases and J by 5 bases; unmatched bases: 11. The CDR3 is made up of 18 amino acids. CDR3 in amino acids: CASSSPVYGTGDNSPLHF. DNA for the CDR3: TGCGCCAGCAGCTCTCCAGTCTATGGGACAGGGGATAATTCACCCCTCCACTTT.

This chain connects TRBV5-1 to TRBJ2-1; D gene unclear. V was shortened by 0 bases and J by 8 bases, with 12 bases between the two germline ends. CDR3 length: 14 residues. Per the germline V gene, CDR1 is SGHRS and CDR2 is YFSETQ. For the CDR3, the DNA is TGCGCCAGCAGCTTGGCAAAACTCCTCGATGAGCAGTTCTTC. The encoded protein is CASSLAKLLDEQFF.

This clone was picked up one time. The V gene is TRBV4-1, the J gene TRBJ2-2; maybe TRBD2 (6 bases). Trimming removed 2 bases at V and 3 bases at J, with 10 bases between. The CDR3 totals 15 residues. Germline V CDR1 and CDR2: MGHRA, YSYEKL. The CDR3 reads CASSQRGTHTGELFF. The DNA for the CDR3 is TGCGCCAGCAGCCAACGGGGGACCCACACCGGGGAGCTGTTTTTT.

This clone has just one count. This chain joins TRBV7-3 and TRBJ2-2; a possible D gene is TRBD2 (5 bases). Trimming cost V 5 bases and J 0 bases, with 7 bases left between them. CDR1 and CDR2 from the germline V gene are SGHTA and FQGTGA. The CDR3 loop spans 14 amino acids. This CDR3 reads CASSRDTNTGELFF. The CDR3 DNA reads TGTGCCAGCAGCCGGGATACGAACACCGGGGAGCTGTTTTTT.

The chain's CDR3 is CASSSIPGLAASSYNEQFF. The CDR3 coding sequence is TGTGCCAGCAGCTCTATCCCGGGACTAGCGGCAAGCTCCTACAATGAGCAGTTCTTC. The chain uses TRBV5-5 and TRBJ2-1; 11 bases line up with TRBD2. The germline V gene encodes CDR1 SGHKS and CDR2 YYEKEE (reference sequence). The CDR3 sequence is 19 residues long. The trim removed 3 bases at V and 0 bases at J, leaving 11 bases unmatched.

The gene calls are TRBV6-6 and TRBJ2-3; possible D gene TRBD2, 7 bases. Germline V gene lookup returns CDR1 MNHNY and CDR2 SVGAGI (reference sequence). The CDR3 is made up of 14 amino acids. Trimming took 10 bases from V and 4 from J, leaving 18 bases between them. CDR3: CATKLGGEADTQYF. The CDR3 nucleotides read TGTGCCACCAAACTAGGGGGGGAAGCAGATACGCAGTATTTT.

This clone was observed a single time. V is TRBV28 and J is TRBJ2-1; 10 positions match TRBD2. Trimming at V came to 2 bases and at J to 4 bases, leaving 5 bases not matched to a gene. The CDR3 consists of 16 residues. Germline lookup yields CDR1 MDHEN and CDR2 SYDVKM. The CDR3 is CASSLGPSGGYNEQFF. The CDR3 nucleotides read TGTGCCAGCAGTTTAGGTCCTAGCGGGGGTTACAATGAGCAGTTCTTC.

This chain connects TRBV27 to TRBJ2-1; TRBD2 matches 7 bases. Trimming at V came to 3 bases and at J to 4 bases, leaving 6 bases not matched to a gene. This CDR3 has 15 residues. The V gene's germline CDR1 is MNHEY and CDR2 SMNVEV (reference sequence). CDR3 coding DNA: TGTGCCAGCAGTTTTGGGGGGGAGAGGTACAATGAGCAGTTCTTC. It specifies CASSFGGERYNEQFF.

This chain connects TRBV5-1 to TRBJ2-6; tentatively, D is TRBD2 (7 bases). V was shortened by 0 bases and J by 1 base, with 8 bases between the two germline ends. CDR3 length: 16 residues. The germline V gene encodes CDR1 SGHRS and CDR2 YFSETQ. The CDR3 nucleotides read TGCGCCAGCAGCTTGGAGGGGGGGTCTGGGGCCAACGTCCTGACTTTC. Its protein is CASSLEGGSGANVLTF.

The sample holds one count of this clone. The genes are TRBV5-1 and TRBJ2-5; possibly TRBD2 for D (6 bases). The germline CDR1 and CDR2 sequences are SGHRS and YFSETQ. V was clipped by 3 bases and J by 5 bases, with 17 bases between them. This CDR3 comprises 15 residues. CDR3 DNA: TGCGCCAGCAGCTCGGGAGCTGGGGCGTTCGAGACCCAGTACTTC. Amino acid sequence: CASSSGAGAFETQYF.

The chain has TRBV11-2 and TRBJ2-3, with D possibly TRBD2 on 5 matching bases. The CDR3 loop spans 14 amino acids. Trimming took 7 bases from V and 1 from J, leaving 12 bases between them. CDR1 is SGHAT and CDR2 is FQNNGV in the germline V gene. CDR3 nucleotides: TGTGCCAGCAAAGGGAGCGTCGGCACAGATACGCAGTATTTT. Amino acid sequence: CASKGSVGTDTQYF.

This CDR3 is CASSLDFLGGEQFF. CDR3 nucleotides: TGCGCCAGCAGCTTGGACTTCCTGGGGGGGGAGCAGTTCTTC. The chain employs TRBV5-1 and TRBJ2-1, with 7 bases identical to TRBD2. The length of the CDR3 is 14 residues. Germline CDR1 SGHRS, CDR2 YFSETQ. Trimming cost V 0 bases and J 10 bases; bases outside gene matches: 7.

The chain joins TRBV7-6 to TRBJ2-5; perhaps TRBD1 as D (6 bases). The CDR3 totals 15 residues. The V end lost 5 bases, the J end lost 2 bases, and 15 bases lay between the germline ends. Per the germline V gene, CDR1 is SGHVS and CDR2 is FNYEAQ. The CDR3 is CASSTRGSRQETQYF. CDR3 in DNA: TGTGCCAGCAGCACTAGGGGGAGTAGGCAAGAGACCCAGTACTTC.

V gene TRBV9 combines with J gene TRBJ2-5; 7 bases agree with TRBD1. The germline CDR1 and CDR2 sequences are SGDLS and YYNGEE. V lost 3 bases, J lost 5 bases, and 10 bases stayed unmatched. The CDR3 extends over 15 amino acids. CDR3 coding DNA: TGTGCCAGCAGCGATCACCTACAGGGGAGCGAGACCCAGTACTTC. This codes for CASSDHLQGSETQYF.